This entry features one T cell receptor beta chain sequence. Antigen: not known. In making TCR beta libraries, quantitative 5'-RACE with molecular barcodes was used. In TCRdb, the 5' RACE reads were re-called with MiXCR into one record per CDR3 protein. This table holds some 92,000 distinct CDR3 sequences, more than 25% found once. This CDR3 comprises 15 residues. The germline V and J ends were trimmed by 3 bases and 0 bases, with 9 bases remaining between them. Germline V gene sequence: CDR1 MDHEN, CDR2 SYDVKM. This specimen belongs to a study of CD8 T cells in ankylosing spondylitis. General study points: There was a TCR beta motif, made of roughly eight highly homologous variants, that appeared characteristic of ankylosing spondylitis blood. Researchers report that disease-linked clones proved CD8+ and relatively rare in peripheral blood. Earlier authors reported some of these motif variants in reactive arthritis synovial fluid and blood.

The rearrangement uses TRBV28 and TRBJ1-3; D unclear. The TCR sequence derives from a male donor with ankylosing spondylitis or in good health (not recorded which). The sample taken for sequencing was blood, either unsorted or a sorted T cell fraction (not recorded which). The CDR3 protein is CASSFESSSGNTIYF. DNA of the CDR3: TGTGCCAGCAGTTTCGAGTCGAGCTCTGGAAACACCATATATTTT.